This T cell receptor (beta chain) was profiled in a study of blood T cell repertoires in COVID-19. Across the whole study: COVID-19 samples from acute and convalescent phases originated in the United States, Italy and Spain. PBMCs, B-cell-depleted T cells, or T cells provided the cDNA or gDNA that made up the material.

Authors' analysis steps: Researchers report that nucleated cell counts were estimated from reference gene primer amplification. Measured with immunoSEQ multiplex PCR; TCRdb has only the in-frame clones, and not every one. Clonal size and the V and J genes are those of that table, whereas D and trimming came from the DNA. The data contain 150,000 to 200,000 clones, around 80% of them singletons. CDR3 length: 16 residues. Specimen: peripheral blood. The TCR originated in a woman at least 80 years old with acute or convalescent COVID-19. The rearrangement links TRBV21-1 to TRBJ1-4. TRBV21-1 is a documented pseudogene. CDR3 in DNA: TGTGCCAGCAGCAAAAGGAGAAAAGAGGCTGATGAAAAACTGTTTTTT. It encodes CASSKRRKEADEKLFF.